This passage covers 14 T cell receptor beta chains from one sample sequenced in a study of T cell responses to AZD1222 COVID-19 vaccine. Measured with immunoSEQ multiplex PCR; TCRdb has only the in-frame clones, and not every one. The sample lists tens of thousands of clones; about 82% were seen once. The source material was peripheral blood, sampled 28 days after the second AZD1222 dose. The receptor source for this set is an adult who received the AZD1222 COVID-19 vaccine.

This sequence joins TRBV28 and TRBJ1-3; TRBD1 is a possible D gene (6 bases). CDR3 length equals 18 residues. V was cut by 7 bases and J by 0 bases, with 22 bases left in between. Germline lookup yields CDR1 MDHEN and CDR2 SYDVKM. CDR3 in DNA: TGTGCCAGCATAACCGGAGGTGGAGGGGGACCCTCTGGAAACACCATATATTTT. This codes for CASITGGGGGPSGNTIYF.

This chain links TRBV19 with TRBJ2-2; 9 positions match TRBD1. The CDR3 is 15 amino acids. Germline CDR1 is LNHDA and CDR2 is SQIVND (reference sequence). After removal of 6 bases from V and 4 bases from J, the junction contained 6 bases not matched to a gene. The DNA of the CDR3 is TGTGCCAGTAGATCACAGGGGGCGAGCACCGGGGAGCTGTTTTTT. Residues: CASRSQGASTGELFF.

The V gene is TRBV5-1, the J gene TRBJ2-2; 7 bases line up with TRBD1. CDR1 is SGHRS, CDR2 YFSETQ, per germline. With V trimmed by 4 bases and J by 5 bases, 11 bases remained unmatched. The CDR3 totals 16 residues. For the CDR3, the DNA is TGCGCCAGCAGCCCGCGGGCAGGGGGAGAAACCGGGGAGCTGTTTTTT. It encodes CASSPRAGGETGELFF. Drawing the rest from reference TRBV5-1 and TRBJ2-2, the complete variable domain is KAGVTQTPRYLIKTRGQQVTLSCSPISGHRSVSWYQQTPGQGLQFLFEYFSETQRNKGNFPGRFSGRQFSNSRSEMNVSTLELGDSALYLCASSPRAGGETGELFFGEGSRLTVL.

CDR3: CASSGDGANIQYF. The CDR3 DNA is TGCGCCAGCAGCGGCGACGGAGCAAACATTCAGTACTTC. The rearrangement joins TRBV5-1 to TRBJ2-4; D gene unclear. This CDR3 has 13 amino acids. CDR1 and CDR2 (germline): SGHRS, YFSETQ. V was cut by 4 bases and J by 6 bases, with 11 bases left in between.

The chain recombines TRBV5-8 with TRBJ1-4; 7 bases align to TRBD1. V was pared by 4 bases and J by 0 bases, with 3 bases of the junction left unmatched. Germline V lookup: CDR1 SGHTS, CDR2 YDEGEE. The CDR3 extends over 15 amino acids. CDR3 region: CASSPTGATNEKLFF. The CDR3, as DNA: TGTGCCAGCAGCCCTACAGGGGCAACTAATGAAAAACTGTTTTTT.

The chain carries TRBV5-5 and TRBJ2-1; no reliable D call. The CDR3 totals 14 residues. The germline CDR1 and CDR2 sequences are SGHKS and YYEKEE (reference sequence). V was cut by 2 bases and J by 5 bases, with 11 bases left in between. CDR3 bases: TGTGCCAGCAGCTTAACAGTAGACCACAATGAGCAGTTCTTC. Translation: CASSLTVDHNEQFF.

The chain is built from TRBV9 and TRBJ2-5; the D gene is possibly TRBD1 (5 bases). Germline lookup yields CDR1 SGDLS and CDR2 YYNGEE. There are 16 residues in the CDR3. V lost 0 bases and J lost 5, with 17 bases in between. The CDR3 region is CASSVGWAGLTETQYF. The CDR3 bases are TGTGCCAGCAGCGTAGGGTGGGCAGGGTTGACGGAGACCCAGTACTTC.

This chain uses TRBV20-1 with TRBJ2-7, with D possibly matching TRBD1 (6 bases). Trimming pared 6 bases from V and 3 bases from J, leaving 9 bases between. CDR1 and CDR2 (germline): DFQATT, SNEGSKA (reference sequence). The CDR3 loop spans 11 amino acids. CDR3 DNA sequence: TGCAGTGCGCAAGGGGGCTACGAGCAGTACTTC. It translates to CSAQGGYEQYF.

The DNA for the CDR3 is TGTGCCAGCAGCGCAGCGGGTCCACTCCAAGAGACCCAGTACTTC. It yields the protein CASSAAGPLQETQYF. The V call is TRBV3-1 (or the pseudogene TRBV3-2), the J call TRBJ2-5; a weak D match, TRBD2 (6 bases). V lost 5 bases to trimming and J lost 1 base, with 14 bases between them. The germline CDR1 and CDR2 sequences are LGHDT and YNNKEL (reference sequence). The CDR3 runs to 15 residues.

The chain employs TRBV28 and TRBJ1-1; D not certain. There are 12 residues in the CDR3. Germline lookup yields CDR1 MDHEN and CDR2 SYDVKM. V was cut by 5 bases and J by 4 bases, with 8 bases left in between. CDR3 in amino acids: CASSRVSTEAFF. DNA for the CDR3: TGTGCCAGCAGTAGGGTTAGCACTGAAGCTTTCTTT.

The chain has TRBV27 and TRBJ2-4; D is unresolved. Trimming shortened V by 5 bases and J by 0 bases, and 20 bases separated the two germline ends. CDR1 MNHEY and CDR2 SMNVEV come from the germline V gene (reference sequence). This CDR3 comprises 18 residues. The CDR3 bases are TGTGCCAGCAGTCCTAAACTGAACTTAGATCTAGCCAAAAACATTCAGTACTTC. This sequence encodes CASSPKLNLDLAKNIQYF.

This chain connects TRBV28 to TRBJ2-3; D gene unclear. The CDR3 is 12 residues long. The germline V gene encodes CDR1 MDHEN and CDR2 SYDVKM. V lost 1 base, J lost 3 bases, and 2 bases lay in between. The CDR3 here is CASSLFTDTQYF. CDR3 bases: TGTGCCAGCAGTTTATTTACAGATACGCAGTATTTT.

This clone was counted between two and nine times. The V call is TRBV11-3, the J call TRBJ2-7; D call uncertain. V was clipped by 1 base and J by 5 bases, with 3 bases between them. Germline loops: CDR1 SGHNT, CDR2 YENEEA. The CDR3 is made up of 11 amino acids. The CDR3 loop is CASSLGDEQYF. The CDR3 DNA sequence: TGTGCCAGCAGCTTAGGGGACGAGCAGTACTTC.

The V gene is TRBV18, the J gene TRBJ1-1; weak D call: TRBD1 (6 bases). Germline V lookup: CDR1 KGHSH, CDR2 LQKENI. The CDR3 is made up of 14 amino acids. The V gene lost 3 bases and the J gene lost 11 bases, with 19 bases spanning the gap. CDR3 in DNA: TGTGCCAGCTCACCCCGGGAGGGGGGGCAGAATGCTTTCTTT. Residues: CASSPREGGQNAFF.